This TCR beta chain was recovered during a study of blood T cells in healthy people across ages. It was with a sample-barcoded 5' primer and a J-beta primer mix that a second PCR of about 6 to 11 cycles was run. TCRdb itself ran the 5' RACE reads through MiXCR, one entry per CDR3 protein. The sample has some 560,000 distinct CDR3 sequences; around 27% are singletons. Study-wide findings and caveats: A strong correlation between TCR beta diversity and naive T cell percentage was seen. Shifts in expanded clonotypes may have been confounded by donor CMV status, which was unknown.

The V and J ends lost 2 bases and 7 bases, in that order; junction bases with no gene match: 7. The germline gives CDR1 SGHTA, CDR2 FQGNSA. The CDR3 loop spans 15 amino acids. This clonotype was seen more than once but under ten times. Its specificity is unknown. The same data also went into a second study, on T cells of mothers and their children. That work contributes: Study donors consisted of three healthy Caucasian mothers and their six children.

This chain links TRBV7-2 with TRBJ2-1; TRBD1 agrees at 8 bases. The specimen sequenced was blood. The TCR originated in a boy younger than 10 in good health. This CDR3 is CASSLFPGGGNEQFF. Written as DNA, the CDR3 is TGTGCCAGCAGCTTATTCCCAGGGGGCGGGAATGAGCAGTTCTTC.